A single T cell receptor (beta chain) is shown here with its context. The antigen is undetermined. Assay used: immunoSEQ multiplex PCR; TCRdb lists only in-frame clones, some missing. The profile shows about 350,000 clones, 92% of them singletons. This specimen comes from a study of Ad26.COV2.S vaccination and SARS-CoV-2 variants. V was cut by 7 bases and J by 2 bases, with 20 bases left in between. CDR3 length: 16 residues. The germline V gene encodes CDR1 LNHDA and CDR2 SQIVND (reference sequence). The study, taken as a whole, reports: Reportedly, spike-specific CD8+ and CD4+ T cell responses achieved substantial breadth once vaccination had taken place. Possible underestimation of total T cell responses by the TCR breadth and depth analyses was noted. Breadth of non-spike TCRs did not differ between vaccinees and placebo recipients. Spike-specific TCR breadth was greater after Ad26.COV2.S than placebo.

This specimen was peripheral blood, taken after recovery from COVID-19. The receptor was isolated from a human donor who had recovered from COVID-19. The V and J genes are TRBV19 and TRBJ1-1; a weak D match, TRBD1 (6 bases). CDR3 loop: CASIDSGAPFNTEAFF. Written as DNA, the CDR3 is TGTGCCAGTATCGATTCGGGGGCTCCCTTCAACACTGAAGCTTTCTTT.